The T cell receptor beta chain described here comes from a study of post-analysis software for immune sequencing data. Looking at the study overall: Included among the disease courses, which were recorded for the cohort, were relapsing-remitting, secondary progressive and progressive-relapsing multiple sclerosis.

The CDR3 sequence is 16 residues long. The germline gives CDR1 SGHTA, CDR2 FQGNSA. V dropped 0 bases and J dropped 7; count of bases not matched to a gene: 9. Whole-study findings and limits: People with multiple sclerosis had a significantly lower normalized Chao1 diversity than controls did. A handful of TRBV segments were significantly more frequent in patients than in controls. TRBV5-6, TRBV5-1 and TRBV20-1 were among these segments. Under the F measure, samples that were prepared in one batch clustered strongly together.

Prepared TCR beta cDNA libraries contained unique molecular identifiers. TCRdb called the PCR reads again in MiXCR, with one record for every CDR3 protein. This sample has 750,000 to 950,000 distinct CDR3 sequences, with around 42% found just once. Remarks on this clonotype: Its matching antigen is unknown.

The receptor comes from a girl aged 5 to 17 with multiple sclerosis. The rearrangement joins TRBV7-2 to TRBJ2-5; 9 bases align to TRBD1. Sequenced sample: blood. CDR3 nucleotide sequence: TGTGCCAGCAGCTTAGCGCAGGGGACAGGGTCCAGGACCCAGTACTTC. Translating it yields CASSLAQGTGSRTQYF.